Listed below are T cell receptor beta chains from one sample, sequenced in a study of T cells in Graves' hyperthyroidism and ophthalmopathy. Via MiXCR, TCRdb re-called the multiplex PCR reads, giving one row per CDR3 protein. The sample has approximately 610,000 distinct CDR3 sequences, roughly 14% seen once. Input material: blood. The receptors were sampled from a woman in her thirties or forties with Graves' ophthalmopathy. Each CDR3 is given with its conserved first and last residue. D genes are given only for firm matches. The size entry is marked missing in some rows and otherwise reads once, few, many or a size class.

abundance | len | d_gene | j_gene | v_gene | CDR3nt | CDR3aa
- | 14 | - | TRBJ1-2 | TRBV2 | TGTGCCAGCAGGGAAAGGGGGGCGAGACATGGCTACACCTTC | CASRERGARHGYTF
many | 14 | - | TRBJ1-2 | TRBV19 | TGTGCCAGTAACATAAGGGACAAACCCTATGGCTACACCTTC | CASNIRDKPYGYTF
many | 13 | - | TRBJ2-7 | TRBV12-3/TRBV12-4 | TGTGCCAGCAGTTTAGGGAGCCTAGGCGAGCAGTACTTC | CASSLGSLGEQYF
many | 17 | - | TRBJ2-7 | TRBV12-3/TRBV12-4 | TGTGCCAGCAGTCTCCTCCGGGACACCGATTACCCGGGGGAGCAGTACTTC | CASSLLRDTDYPGEQYF
many | 13 | - | TRBJ2-5 | TRBV29-1 | TGCAGCGTGGCGGGACGCTCCCAAGAGACCCAGTACTTC | CSVAGRSQETQYF
many | 15 | - | TRBJ1-1 | TRBV20-1 | TGCAGTGCTACTGAATTTAGGGCGGCGAACACTGAAGCTTTCTTT | CSATEFRAANTEAFF
many | 13 | - | TRBJ1-1 | TRBV11-2 | TGTGCCAGCAGGTTTGACGGCCGGACTGAAGCTTTCTTT | CASRFDGRTEAFF
many | 12 | TRBD2 | TRBJ2-7 | TRBV29-1 | TGCAGCTTCCGACTAGCGGGATACGAGCAGTACTTC | CSFRLAGYEQYF
many | 13 | - | TRBJ1-1 | TRBV29-1 | TGCAGCGCGGTTGTGTCTTCCCCCTTTTTGGCTTTCTTT | CSAVVSSPFLAFF
- | 14 | - | TRBJ2-2 | TRBV11-2 | TGTGCCAGCAGCTTAGAGGGAGGTCAGGGGAAGCTGTTTTTT | CASSLEGGQGKLFF
- | 13 | - | TRBJ1-1 | TRBV28 | TGTGCCAGCAGACGCACAGGGACCACTGAAGCTTTCTTT | CASRRTGTTEAFF
many | 15 | TRBD1 | TRBJ2-5 | TRBV5-5 | TGTGCCAGCAGCAGTGGACAGGGCACTTTGGAGACCCAGTACTTC | CASSSGQGTLETQYF
many | 13 | - | TRBJ1-1 | TRBV27 | TGTGCCAGCAGAAAGGCGGGGAACACTGAAGCTTTCTTT | CASRKAGNTEAFF
many | 15 | TRBD2 | TRBJ2-7 | TRBV27 | TGTGCCAGCAGTTTATCGTTTAGCGGGAGTTACGAGCAGTACTTC | CASSLSFSGSYEQYF
few | 14 | - | TRBJ2-3 | TRBV6-2/TRBV6-3 | TGTGCCAGCAGTTACACAGAGAGCACAGATACGCAGTATTTT | CASSYTESTDTQYF
many | 13 | - | TRBJ2-7 | TRBV11-2 | TGTGCCAGCAGCCCCGGGGGTGACTACGAGCAGTACTTC | CASSPGGDYEQYF
few | 14 | TRBD2 | TRBJ2-1 | TRBV20-1 | TGCAGTGCCCCGGGACTAGCGACCTACAATGAGCAGTTCTTC | CSAPGLATYNEQFF
many | 15 | - | TRBJ2-2 | TRBV20-1 | TGCAGTGCCAAAAGCCCCGGGAGAGTCACCGGGGAGCTGTTTTTT | CSAKSPGRVTGELFF
many | 14 | - | TRBJ1-1 | TRBV25-1 | TGTGCCAGCAGTGAATGGCCGGGGGGCACTGAAGCTTTCTTT | CASSEWPGGTEAFF
few | 15 | TRBD1 | TRBJ2-5 | TRBV5-1 | TGCGCCAGCAGCGGGTATGGACAGGTACAAGAGACCCAGTACTTC | CASSGYGQVQETQYF
few | 12 | - | TRBJ2-7 | TRBV6-2/TRBV6-3 | TGTGCCAGCAGTTACGTAGGGAATGAGCAGTACTTC | CASSYVGNEQYF
many | 17 | - | TRBJ1-5 | TRBV7-9 | TGTGCCAGCAGCCGAACGTACACAGGGAATAGCAATCAGCCCCAGCATTTT | CASSRTYTGNSNQPQHF
many | 21 | TRBD1 | TRBJ1-1 | TRBV6-7 | TGTGCCAGCAGTTACCAACTGAACCCTTTCCGGGACAGCAGAAAGAACACTGAAGCTTTCTTT | CASSYQLNPFRDSRKNTEAFF
many | 12 | TRBD1 | TRBJ1-2 | TRBV12-3/TRBV12-4 | TGTGCCAGCACCTCAGGGGGCGATGGCTACACCTTC | CASTSGGDGYTF